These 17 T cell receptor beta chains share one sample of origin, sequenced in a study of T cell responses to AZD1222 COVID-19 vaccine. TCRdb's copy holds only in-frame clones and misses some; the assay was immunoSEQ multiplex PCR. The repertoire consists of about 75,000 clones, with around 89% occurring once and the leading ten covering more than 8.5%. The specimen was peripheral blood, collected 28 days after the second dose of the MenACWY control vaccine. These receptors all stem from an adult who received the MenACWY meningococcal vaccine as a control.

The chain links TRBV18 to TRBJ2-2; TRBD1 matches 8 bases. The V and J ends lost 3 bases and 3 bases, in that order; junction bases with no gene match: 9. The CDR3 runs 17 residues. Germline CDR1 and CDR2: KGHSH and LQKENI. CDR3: CASSPLLGQGDTGELFF. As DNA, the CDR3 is TGTGCCAGCTCACCGCTCCTTGGACAGGGTGACACCGGGGAGCTGTTTTTT.

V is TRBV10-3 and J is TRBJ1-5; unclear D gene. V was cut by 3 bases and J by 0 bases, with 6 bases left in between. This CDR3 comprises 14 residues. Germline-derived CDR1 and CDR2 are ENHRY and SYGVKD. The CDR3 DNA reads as TGTGCCATCAGTGACGGTTATAGCAATCAGCCCCAGCATTTT. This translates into CAISDGYSNQPQHF.

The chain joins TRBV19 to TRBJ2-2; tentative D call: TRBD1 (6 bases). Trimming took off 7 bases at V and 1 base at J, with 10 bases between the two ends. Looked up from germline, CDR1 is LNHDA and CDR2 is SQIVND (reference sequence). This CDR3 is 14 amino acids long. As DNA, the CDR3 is TGTGCCAGTAACCCGGGACAGAACACCGGGGAGCTGTTTTTT. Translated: CASNPGQNTGELFF.

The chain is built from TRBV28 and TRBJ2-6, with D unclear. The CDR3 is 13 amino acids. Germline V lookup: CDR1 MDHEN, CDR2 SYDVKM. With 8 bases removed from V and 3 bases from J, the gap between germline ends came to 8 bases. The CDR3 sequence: CASQDGGANVLTF. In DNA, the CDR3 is TGTGCCAGCCAAGATGGTGGGGCCAACGTCCTGACTTTC.

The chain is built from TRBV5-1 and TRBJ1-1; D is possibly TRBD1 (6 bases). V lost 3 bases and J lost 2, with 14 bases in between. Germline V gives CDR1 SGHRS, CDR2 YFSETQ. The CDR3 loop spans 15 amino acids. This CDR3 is CASSSQQGGNTEAFF. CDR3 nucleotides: TGCGCCAGCAGCTCCCAACAGGGAGGTAACACTGAAGCTTTCTTT.

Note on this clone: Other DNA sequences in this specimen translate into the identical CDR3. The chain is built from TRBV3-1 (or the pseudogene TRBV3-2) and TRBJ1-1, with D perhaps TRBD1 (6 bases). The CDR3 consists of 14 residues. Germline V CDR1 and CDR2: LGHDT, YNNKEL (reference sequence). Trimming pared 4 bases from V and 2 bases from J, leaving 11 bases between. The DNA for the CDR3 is TGTGCCAGCAGCCCACAGGGTTTCAACACTGAAGCTTTCTTT. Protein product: CASSPQGFNTEAFF.

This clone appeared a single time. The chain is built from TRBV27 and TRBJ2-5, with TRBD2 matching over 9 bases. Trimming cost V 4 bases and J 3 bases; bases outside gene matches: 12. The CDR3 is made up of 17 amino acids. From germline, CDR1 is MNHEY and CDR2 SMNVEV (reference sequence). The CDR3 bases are TGTGCCAGCAGTTCCGGGACGAGCGGGGGGCCGAAAGAGACCCAGTACTTC. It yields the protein CASSSGTSGGPKETQYF.

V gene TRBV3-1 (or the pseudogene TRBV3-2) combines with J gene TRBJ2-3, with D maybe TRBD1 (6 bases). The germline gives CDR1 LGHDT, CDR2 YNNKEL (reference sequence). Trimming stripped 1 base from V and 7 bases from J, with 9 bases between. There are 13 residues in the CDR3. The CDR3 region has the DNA TGTGCCAGCAGCCAAGGGGACAAAAATACGCAGTATTTT. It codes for CASSQGDKNTQYF.

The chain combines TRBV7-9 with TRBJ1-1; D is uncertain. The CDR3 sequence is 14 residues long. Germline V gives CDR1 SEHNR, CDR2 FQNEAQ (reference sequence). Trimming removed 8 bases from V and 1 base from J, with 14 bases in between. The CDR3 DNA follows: TGTGCCAGCTCGAACCAAGCAGAGAACACTGAAGCTTTCTTT. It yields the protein CASSNQAENTEAFF.

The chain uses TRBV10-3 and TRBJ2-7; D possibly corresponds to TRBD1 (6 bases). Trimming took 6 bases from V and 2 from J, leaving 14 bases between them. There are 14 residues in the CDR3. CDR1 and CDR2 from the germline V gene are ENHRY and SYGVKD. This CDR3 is CAIRGRTDTYEQYF. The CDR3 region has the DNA TGTGCCATCAGGGGAAGGACAGACACCTACGAGCAGTACTTC.

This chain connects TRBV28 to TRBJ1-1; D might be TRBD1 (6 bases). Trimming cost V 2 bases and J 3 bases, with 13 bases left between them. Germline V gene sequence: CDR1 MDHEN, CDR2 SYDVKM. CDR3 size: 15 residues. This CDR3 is CASSLRPRGDTEAFF. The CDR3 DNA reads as TGTGCCAGCAGTTTACGACCGAGGGGGGACACTGAAGCTTTCTTT.

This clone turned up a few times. The CDR3 DNA reads as TGTGCCAGCAGCATCTCCCTCGACGGATCCGGGGAGCTGTTTTTT. Protein: CASSISLDGSGELFF. This sequence joins TRBV7-7 and TRBJ2-2; D gene unclear. The germline V gene has CDR1 SSHAT and CDR2 FNYEAQ (reference sequence). With 5 bases removed from V and 6 bases from J, the gap between germline ends came to 16 bases. This CDR3 is 15 amino acids long.

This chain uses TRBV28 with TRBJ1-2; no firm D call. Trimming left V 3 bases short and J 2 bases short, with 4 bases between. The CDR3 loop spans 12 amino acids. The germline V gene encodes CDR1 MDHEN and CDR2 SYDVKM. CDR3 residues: CASSFGNYGYTF. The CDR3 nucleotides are TGTGCCAGCAGTTTTGGGAACTATGGCTACACCTTC.

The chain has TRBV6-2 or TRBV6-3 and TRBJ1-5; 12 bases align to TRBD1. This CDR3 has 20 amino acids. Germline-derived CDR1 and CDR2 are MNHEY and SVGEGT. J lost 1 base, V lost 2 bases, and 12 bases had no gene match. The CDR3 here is CASSYIAGTGGSLSNQPQHF. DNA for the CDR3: TGTGCCAGCAGTTACATAGCCGGGACAGGGGGCTCACTAAGCAATCAGCCCCAGCATTTT.

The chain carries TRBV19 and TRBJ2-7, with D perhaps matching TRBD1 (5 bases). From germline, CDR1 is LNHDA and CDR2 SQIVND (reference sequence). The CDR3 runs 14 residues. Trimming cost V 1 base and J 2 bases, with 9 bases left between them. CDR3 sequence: CASSIGQGTYEQYF. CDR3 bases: TGTGCCAGTAGTATAGGGCAGGGAACCTACGAGCAGTACTTC.

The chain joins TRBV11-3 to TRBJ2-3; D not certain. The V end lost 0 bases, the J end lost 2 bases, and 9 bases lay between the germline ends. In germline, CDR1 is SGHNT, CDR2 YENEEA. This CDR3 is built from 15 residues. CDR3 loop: CASSLEMGITDTQYF. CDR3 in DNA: TGTGCCAGCAGCTTAGAAATGGGGATCACAGATACGCAGTATTTT.

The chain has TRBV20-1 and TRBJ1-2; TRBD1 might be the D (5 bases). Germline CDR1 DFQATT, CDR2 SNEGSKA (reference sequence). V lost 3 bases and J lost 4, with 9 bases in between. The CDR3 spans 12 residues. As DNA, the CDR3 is TGCAGTGCTAGTGTGGGGGGCTATGGCTACACCTTC. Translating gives CSASVGGYGYTF.